The TCR beta chain under discussion was sequenced for a study of blood T cell repertoires in COVID-19. Study overall: Researchers got acute and convalescent COVID-19 samples from the United States, Italy and Spain. T cells, B-cell-depleted T cells, or PBMCs provided the cDNA or gDNA that served as material.

Cohorts were determined from participant-reported clinical history. The germline CDR1 and CDR2 sequences are SGHRS and YFSETQ. The CDR3 covers 15 residues. Trimming took off 1 base at V and 4 bases at J, with 12 bases between the two ends. TCRdb keeps only in-frame clones here, not all; method: immunoSEQ multiplex PCR. This table has approximately 150,000 clones, about 84% appearing once. Sequenced material: PBMCs or T cells enriched from blood (not recorded which). The source of this sequence is a middle-aged woman with acute COVID-19. The chain combines TRBV5-1 with TRBJ2-1, with D perhaps TRBD2 (6 bases). Here the CDR3 reads CASSLLGGLYNEQFF. CDR3 in DNA: TGCGCCAGCAGCTTGCTGGGAGGTCTTTACAATGAGCAGTTCTTC.